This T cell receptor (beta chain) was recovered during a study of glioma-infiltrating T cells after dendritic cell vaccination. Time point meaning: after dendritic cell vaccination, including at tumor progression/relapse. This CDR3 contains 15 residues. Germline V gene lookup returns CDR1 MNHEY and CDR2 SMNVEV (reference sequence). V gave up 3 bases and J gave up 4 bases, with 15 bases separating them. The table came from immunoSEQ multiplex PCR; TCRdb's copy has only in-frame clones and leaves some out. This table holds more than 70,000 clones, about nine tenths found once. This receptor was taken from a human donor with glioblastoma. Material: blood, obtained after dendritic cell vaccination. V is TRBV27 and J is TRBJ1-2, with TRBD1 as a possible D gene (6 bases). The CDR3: CASSLNRDATYGYTF. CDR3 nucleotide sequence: TGTGCCAGCAGTTTGAACAGGGATGCCACCTATGGCTACACCTTC.